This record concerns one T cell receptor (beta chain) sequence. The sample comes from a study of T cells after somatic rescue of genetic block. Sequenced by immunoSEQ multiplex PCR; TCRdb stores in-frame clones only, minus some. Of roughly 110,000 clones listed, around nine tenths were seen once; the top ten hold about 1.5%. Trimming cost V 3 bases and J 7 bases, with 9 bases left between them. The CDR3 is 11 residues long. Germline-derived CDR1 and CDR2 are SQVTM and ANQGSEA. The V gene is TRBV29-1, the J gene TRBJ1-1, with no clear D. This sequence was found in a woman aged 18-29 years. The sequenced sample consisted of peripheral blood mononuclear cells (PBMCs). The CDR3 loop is CSVERSVEAFF. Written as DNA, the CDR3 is TGCAGCGTTGAGAGGTCGGTTGAAGCTTTCTTT.